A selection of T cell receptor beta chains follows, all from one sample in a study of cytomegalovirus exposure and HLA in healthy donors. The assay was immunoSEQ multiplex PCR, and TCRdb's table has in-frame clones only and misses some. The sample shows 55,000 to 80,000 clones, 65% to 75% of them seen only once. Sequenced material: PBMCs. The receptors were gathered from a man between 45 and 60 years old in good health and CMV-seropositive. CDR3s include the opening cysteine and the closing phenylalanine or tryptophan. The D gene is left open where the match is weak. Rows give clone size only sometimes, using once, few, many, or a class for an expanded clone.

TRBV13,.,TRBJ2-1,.,TGTGCCAGCAGCCGGGGGTACAATGAGCAGTTCTTC,CASSRGYNEQFF
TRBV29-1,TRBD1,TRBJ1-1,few,TGCAGCGCCGCCCAGACAGGGCTGAAGAACACTGAAGCTTTCTTT,CSAAQTGLKNTEAFF
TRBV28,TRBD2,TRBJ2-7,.,TGTGCCAGCAGTGTGGCGGGGGGTAGGGGCTCCTACGAGCAGTACTTC,CASSVAGGRGSYEQYF
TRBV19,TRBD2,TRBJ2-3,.,TGTGCCAGTAGAGCGGGGGGGATTACAGATACGCAGTATTTT,CASRAGGITDTQYF
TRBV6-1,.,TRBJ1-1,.,TGTGCCAGCACCCCCAGGGAGGCGTACACTGAAGCTTTCTTT,CASTPREAYTEAFF
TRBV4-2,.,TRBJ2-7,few,TGTGCCAGCAGCCAAGTGGAGGGGAGCTACGAGCAGTACTTC,CASSQVEGSYEQYF
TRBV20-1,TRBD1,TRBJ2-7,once,TGCGTTATTGACAGGGATAACGAGCAGTACTTC,CVIDRDNEQYF
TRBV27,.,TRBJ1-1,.,TGTGCCAGCAGTCGAGTGAGCAGGGATTATGGTGAAGCTTTCTTT,CASSRVSRDYGEAFF
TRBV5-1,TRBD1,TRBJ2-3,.,TGCGCCAGCAGCTTGGCCCCCTTCCGGACAGGGGCCTCCGCGGATACGCAGTATTTT,CASSLAPFRTGASADTQYF
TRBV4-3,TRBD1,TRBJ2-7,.,TGCGCCAGCAGCCAAGATCCAGGGGGCTCCTACGAGCAGTACTTC,CASSQDPGGSYEQYF
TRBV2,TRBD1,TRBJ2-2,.,TGTGCCGGCCAGGACAGGGCCACCGGGGAGCTGTTTTTT,CAGQDRATGELFF
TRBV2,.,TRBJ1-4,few,TGTGCCAGCAGTGAAAGGGAGGTCCAAGAAAAACTGTTTTTT,CASSEREVQEKLFF
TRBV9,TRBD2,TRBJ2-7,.,TGTGCCAGCAGCGTGGGACTAGGGCATGACTACGAGCAGTACTTC,CASSVGLGHDYEQYF
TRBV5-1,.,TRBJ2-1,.,TGCGCCAGCAGCTTGTACGGGAGCTCCTACAATGAGCAGTTCTTC,CASSLYGSSYNEQFF
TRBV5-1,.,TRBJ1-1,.,TGCGCCAGCAGCTTGGACAGGGCAGGGCGCACTGAAGCTTTCTTT,CASSLDRAGRTEAFF
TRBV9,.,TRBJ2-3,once,TGTGCCAGCAGCGCGGGAGAGGGCACAGATACGCAGTATTTT,CASSAGEGTDTQYF
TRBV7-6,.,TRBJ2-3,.,TGTGCCAGCAGCCCCAACCCGGGTCGCCGCACAGATACGCAGTATTTT,CASSPNPGRRTDTQYF
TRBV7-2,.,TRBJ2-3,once,TGTGCCAGCAGCGGGGCTTCTCCTAGCACAGATACGCAGTATTTT,CASSGASPSTDTQYF
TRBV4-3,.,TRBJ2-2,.,TGCGCCAGCAGCCAAGAGGGGACACGCACCGGGGAGCTGTTTTTT,CASSQEGTRTGELFF
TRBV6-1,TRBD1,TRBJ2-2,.,TGTGCCAGCAGTCCGGGACAGGGGGCCGGCGGGGAGCTGTTTTTT,CASSPGQGAGGELFF
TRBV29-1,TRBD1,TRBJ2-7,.,TGCAGCGTTGAAGGGACAGGGGGACACGAGCAGTACTTC,CSVEGTGGHEQYF
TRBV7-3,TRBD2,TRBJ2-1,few,TGTGCCAGCAGCCCACAACGGACTAGCGGGAGGCCAAATGAGCAGTTCTTC,CASSPQRTSGRPNEQFF
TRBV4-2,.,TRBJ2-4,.,TGTGCCAGCAGCCAAGATCCAGCCAGAACGGGAAACATTCAGTACTTC,CASSQDPARTGNIQYF
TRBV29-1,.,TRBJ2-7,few,TGCAGCGTTGAGGTGTTAGCGGTTAGTACCTACGAGCAGTACTTC,CSVEVLAVSTYEQYF
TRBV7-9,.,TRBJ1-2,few,TGTGCCAGCAGCTCCTCGGGGGGGGTAGACTATGGCTACACCTTC,CASSSSGGVDYGYTF
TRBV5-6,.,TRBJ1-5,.,TGTGCCAGCAGCTTCAGGGATTGGAATAGCAATCAGCCCCAGCATTTT,CASSFRDWNSNQPQHF
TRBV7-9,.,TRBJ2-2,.,TGTGCCAGCAGCTTGGGCCACTCCGGGACTCTCACCGGGGAGCTGTTTTTT,CASSLGHSGTLTGELFF
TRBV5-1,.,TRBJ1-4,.,TGCGCCAGCAGCTTGGGGCTCAGGGGAACAACTAATGAAAAACTGTTTTTT,CASSLGLRGTTNEKLFF
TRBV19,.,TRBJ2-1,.,TGTGCCAGTAGTGACAGGGCCCGGGGAGGCAATGAGCAGTTCTTC,CASSDRARGGNEQFF
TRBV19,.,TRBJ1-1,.,TGTGCCAGTAGTCTCTACACTGAAGCTTTCTTT,CASSLYTEAFF
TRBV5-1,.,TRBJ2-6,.,TGCGCCAGCAGCCCCAACTCTGGGGCCAACGTCCTGACTTTC,CASSPNSGANVLTF
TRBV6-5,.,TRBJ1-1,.,TGTGCCAGCACCCATCGGGATGGAACTGAAGCTTTCTTT,CASTHRDGTEAFF
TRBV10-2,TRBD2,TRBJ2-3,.,TGCGCCAGCAGCCCAAGAACTAGCGGGGTCCGAGATACGCAGTATTTT,CASSPRTSGVRDTQYF
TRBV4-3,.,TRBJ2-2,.,TGCGCCAGCAGCCAAGATGAGGGTACCGGGGAGCTGTTTTTT,CASSQDEGTGELFF
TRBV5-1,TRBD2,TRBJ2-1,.,TGCGCCAGCAGCATTTCATTAGCGGGGGGGCCAGGGTATGAGCAGTTCTTC,CASSISLAGGPGYEQFF
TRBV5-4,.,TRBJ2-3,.,TGTGCCAGCAGCCCCGGCCTCCGAGGCGTCGATACGCAGTATTTT,CASSPGLRGVDTQYF
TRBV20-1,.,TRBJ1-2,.,TGCAGTGCAAGGAAGGGGAATGGCTACACCTTC,CSARKGNGYTF
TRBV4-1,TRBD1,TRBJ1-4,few,TGCGCCAGCGAGACAGGGGGCAAACTGTTTTTT,CASETGGKLFF
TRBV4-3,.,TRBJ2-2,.,TGCGCCAGCAGCCAAGTGTCGGGGGAGCTGTTTTTT,CASSQVSGELFF
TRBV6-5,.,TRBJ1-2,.,TGTGCCAGCAGACCGACTCAGGGTTCGGGTTATGGCTACACCTTC,CASRPTQGSGYGYTF
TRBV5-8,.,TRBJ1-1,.,TGTGCCAGCAGCTTGACAGGGACCCGAAGGTCTGAAGCTTTCTTT,CASSLTGTRRSEAFF
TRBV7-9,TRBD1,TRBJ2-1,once,TGTGCCAGCAGCCTCGGACAGGGGCCTGGGGATGAGCAGTTCTTC,CASSLGQGPGDEQFF
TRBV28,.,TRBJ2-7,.,TGTGCCAGCAGGCCCGACATGGCGAGCTACGAGCAGTACTTC,CASRPDMASYEQYF
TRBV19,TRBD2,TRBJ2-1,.,TGTGCCAGTAGTCCGGGAGGGCTGGCGAATGAGCAGTTCTTC,CASSPGGLANEQFF
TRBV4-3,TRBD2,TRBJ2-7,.,TGCGCCAGCAGCCAAGAACGCGGACTAGCGGGGGGCTACGAGCAGTACTTC,CASSQERGLAGGYEQYF
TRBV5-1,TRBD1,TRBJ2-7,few,TGCGCCAGCAGGGAGGGACAGGGGAGGGTCTACGAGCAGTACTTC,CASREGQGRVYEQYF